A selection of T cell receptor beta chains follows, all from one sample in a study of cytomegalovirus exposure and HLA in healthy donors. The method was immunoSEQ multiplex PCR; TCRdb's version includes in-frame clones alone and lacks a portion of them. The sample has 85,000 to 100,000 clones; around 76% are singletons. The sample comprised PBMCs. Every receptor here comes from a human donor in good health. The CDR3 runs from the conserved cysteine through the conserved F or W.

>TRBV10-2|TRBJ1-2
CACGEQEGVQGYTF
>TRBV27|TRBJ2-2
CASSHSYWQQANTGELFF
>TRBV4-3|TRBJ1-1
CASSQDVRAFEAFF
>TRBV5-1|TRBJ2-7
CASSFEREGWCEQYF
>TRBV11-2|TRBJ2-1
CASGAGGRSSYNEQFF
>TRBV6-1|TRBJ2-1
CASSEGAAGLSYNEQFF
>TRBV4-1|TRBJ2-1
CASSPYGQSSYNEQFF
>TRBV6-5|TRBJ1-2
CASSYSRTGWGYTF
>TRBV2|TRBJ1-2
CASSEYDSNYGYTF
>TRBV18|TRBJ1-1
CASSPLEEGTEAFF
>TRBV7-5|TRBJ2-7
CVRSPVWQTDYEQYF
>TRBV6-1|TRBJ1-6
CASSESWGSGSPLHF
>TRBV6-4|TRBJ1-5
CASSDSKGAGQPQHF
>TRBV2|TRBJ1-2
CASTGGTGGGGYTF
>TRBV7-9|TRBJ2-5
CASSLAEGAGETQYF
>TRBV2|TRBJ2-7
CASSELWGLGSYEQYF
>TRBV5-1|TRBJ2-3
CASSPGQGHTDTQYF
>TRBV14|TRBJ2-3
CASSQASGSQSADTQYF
>TRBV7-9|TRBJ1-1
CASSPGTGGTEAFF
>TRBV27|TRBJ1-3
CASRGGINGNTIYF